This paragraph reports one T cell receptor (beta chain). This clone's antigen is unknown. Per-nucleotide qualities are absent, and no much larger clonotype sits a single base away. The sample is drawn from a study of cytomegalovirus exposure and HLA in healthy donors (dated by TCRdb to the late 2010s). Some background on the complete study: An earlier analysis of some 600 of the donors reported 250 to 350 Gb of sequence data and 95 million to 130 million unique TCR beta sequences obtained from approximately 180 million T cells. Among the roughly 390 genotyped donors, about 83% belonged to the genetic ancestry cluster associated with self-reported Caucasian donors. In a later genetic analysis, genome-wide SNP genotypes for about 65% of the 666 donors were used, and that subset was treated as a discovery cohort. HLA typing covered class I and class II loci at four-digit resolution. The study was designed to test whether signatures of past pathogen exposure could be identified by cataloging public T cell receptors. Four or five DR-DQ haplotypes were handled as single units for association and clustering because linkage in the cohort was strong. Among almost 400 genotyped donors of the cohort, an average of approximately 250,000 unique TCR beta nucleotide sequences were sequenced per donor, around 20% of them non-productive. Donor age, sex, ethnicity and CMV serostatus were collected together with the repertoire data. Rather than drawing on any new phenotypic data, the later analysis identified candidate immune exposures from TCR beta sequences and the way those sequences occurred across donors. The number of typed donors differed by locus: 629-630 for A, B, C, DRB1 and DQB1; some 540 for DQA1; some 590 for DPA1; and around 470 for DPB1. All discovery cohort repertoires had been generated using a single sequencing platform. A later analysis re-examined previously published TCR beta repertoires from 610 or so donors and added high-resolution HLA genotyping to investigate patterns of TCR occurrence. An early release covering just under 650 HLA-typed donors comprised around 300 gigabases of sequencing data and roughly 86 million unique TCR sequences. An earlier analysis of about 620 of the donors applied high-throughput TCR beta sequencing to assess whether each TCR beta V gene segment acted as functional or pseudogenic. In addition to the first cohort of 666 subjects, a separate validation cohort of approximately 130 different subjects was used. The T cell repertoires of 670 or so subjects were profiled by immunosequencing and related to cytomegalovirus serostatus. High-throughput TCR immunosequencing, statistical association of individual TCRs with disease status, and machine learning were combined to predict cytomegalovirus infection status. Study-wide findings and limitations: The classifier was reported to diagnose cytomegalovirus status with high specificity and sensitivity in both the original cohort and the validation cohort. Only TCR beta chains were sequenced in this cohort, and the absence of alpha or paired-chain data limited detectable features. According to the authors, the approach could potentially be generalized to other disease states and immunological phenotypes. Broadly in line with IMGT annotations, most TCR beta V segments showed up in productive rearrangements about 87% or about 30% of the time in an earlier analysis of 450 to 750 of the donors. Most TCR sequences were observed very rarely across donors, whereas some public TCRs were present in many individuals. HLA typing was unavailable for some donors at each locus, so association tests used only the typed subset. A later analysis reported that several top co-occurrence clusters appeared linked to parvovirus B19, influenza, CMV and Epstein-Barr virus. The presence/absence analyses assumed that sequencing depth was roughly uniform across donors, and that assumption may not be true. A total of 164 TCR beta chains were listed by the study as associated with cytomegalovirus. Linkage disequilibrium might explain the correlated functional status among segregating V segments, but an unknown experimental factor could not be excluded. Three of the identified cytomegalovirus-associated TCR beta chains were confirmed in vitro to be specific for cytomegalovirus antigens. In a later analysis, most CMV-associated TCR beta chains were found to appear HLA-restricted, with HLA associations seemingly driven largely by CMV exposure. The only immune exposure information available for the cohort was CMV serostatus. A cluster of highly shared sequence variants was judged likely to be a technical artifact of the sequencing pipeline. A later analysis found that TCR association rates varied across HLA loci, with DRB1 alleles showing the most associated TCRs and HLA-C alleles the fewest. Compared with the roughly 700-donor mean, donors in an Asian-associated ancestry cluster had fewer N-insertions in productive TCRs, according to a later genetic analysis. In a later analysis, around 15,000 TCR beta sequences were associated with specific HLA alleles at a false discovery rate of 0.05. When HLA alleles, especially DR and DQ, strongly co-occurred, TCR associations were difficult to assign to individual alleles. A later analysis found that HLA-associated TCR beta chains were more clonally expanded and had lower generation probabilities than equally common non-associated chains. Approximately 18 rarely observed V segments, including chromosome 9 orphons, were excluded from the earlier analysis of several hundred of the donors because counts were too low. A later genetic analysis associated a missense DCLRE1C variant with V-gene and J-gene trimming of TCR beta chains, and an independent cohort replicated the association. A further reported finding was that TCR beta sequences accurately predicted the HLA-A and HLA-B alleles for most subjects in the first cohort. Because the 87-base-pair reads could not distinguish some IMGT-functional V segments, including TRBV6-2 and TRBV6-3, those segments were excluded.

The cohort was made up of 500 to 850 healthy bone marrow donors. At the time of sampling, every cohort member was nominally healthy, though immune exposures that went unrecorded were likely present. The donor tested CMV seronegative, placing the donor among the roughly 340 seronegative members of the cohort. Every donor gave a peripheral blood sample, and the peripheral blood mononuclear cells from that sample were used for TCR beta sequencing. The Qiagen DNeasy Blood Extraction Kit was used to extract genomic DNA from the blood cell samples. Receptor amplification or capture employed the immunoSEQ multiplex PCR assay. For the multiplex PCR, a mixture combining 60 forward primers for TCR Vbeta segments and 13 reverse primers for TCR Jbeta segments was used. A multiplex PCR assay on genomic DNA amplified the CDR3 region of rearranged TCR beta genes. On the Illumina HiSeq System, the amplified TCR beta libraries were sequenced as 87-base-pair reads. Under the source paper's analysis protocol: A later analysis tallied 75 million to 95 million unique TCR beta chains across the 660 or so repertoires, and around 9.9 million of those chains were shared by two or more donors. A nearest-neighbor algorithm error-corrected the raw reads and collapsed the reads into unique sequences, merging closely related sequences to remove PCR and sequencing errors. Alignment of CDR3 sequences to IMGT reference sequences was used to assign V, D and J gene segments. For a sequence to be retained, at least a six-nucleotide match to both a V gene segment and a J gene segment was required. Rearrangements were classified as productive when the CDR3 lacked stop codons and remained in frame with V and J, and all other rearrangements were classified as non-productive. Following IMGT convention, CDR3 was defined as the stretch from the second conserved V-encoded cysteine to the conserved J-encoded phenylalanine. In an earlier analysis of 587 of the donors, sequences lacking an unambiguous match to a single V gene segment were excluded. An earlier analysis of a few hundred of the donors classified V segments as functional when productive rearrangements were above 56.7% and as segregating when the standard deviation between donors was above 5%. A statistical classification framework was built to diagnose cytomegalovirus status from the catalog of TCR beta chain sequences. In a later analysis, V and J genes were assigned by comparing TCR nucleotide sequences against IMGT/GENE-DB human TR gene sequences. In a later analysis, CDR3 sequences and most-parsimonious VDJ recombination scenarios were assigned using the TCRdist pipeline. A later analysis defined each TCR beta chain by its CDR3 amino acid sequence plus V-gene family, and excluded reads lacking a unique V-gene family. To address suspected cross-contamination and a sequencing artifact, a later analysis removed a few hundred highly shared, low-generation-probability nucleotide sequences. In a later analysis, a clonal expansion index was calculated for each public chain from normalized within-repertoire ranks of inferred template counts. In a later analysis, generation probabilities were computed using a VDJ recombination model fitted to out-of-frame rearrangements, and the results were checked against IGoR. In a later analysis, TCR-TCR, TCR-HLA and TCR-CMV co-occurrence was scored with hypergeometric tests, and a repertoire-size bias correction was applied to TCR pairs. To estimate false discovery rates, a later analysis permuted the HLA or CMV assignments 20 times. In a later analysis, co-occurring TCRs were grouped with DBSCAN, and TCRdist sequence similarity was added when clustering was performed within HLA-allele-positive subsets. Repertoires with fewer than 30,000 or more than 120,000 public chains were left out of co-occurrence clustering, as were four to six repertoires with anomalous nucleotide sharing. Entries here come from immuneACCESS through TCRdb and include only in-frame sequences with V and J called. Some clones fail to appear in such tables; in the studies checked, an unresolved V gene covers under half of the shortfall, and the cause of the remainder is unknown. That table furnishes V, J and clone size, whereas the DNA furnished D and trimming. Present in this sample are some 180,000 clones, just over 75% of which were seen just once. Of the sample, 1.9% is held by the ten largest clones.

The CDR3 runs 14 residues from the cysteine to the phenylalanine. Only CDR3 DNA remains: 42 bases, in frame from the first base. CDR1 and CDR2 were assigned from the germline V gene (reference sequence) as LNHDA and SQIVND. After removal of 4 bases from V and 5 bases from J, the junction retains 3 bases not matched to a gene. The rearranged segments are TRBV19 and TRBJ1-5; TRBD1 matches 9 bases in the middle. The specimen sequenced was PBMCs. The origin of this receptor is a man aged 25-40 years in good health and CMV-seronegative. The CDR3 amino acid sequence is: CASSKDRGYQPQHF. The nucleotide sequence reads as follows: TGTGCCAGTAGTAAGGACAGGGGATATCAGCCCCAGCATTTT.